The 14 T cell receptor beta chains in this list originate from one sample, sequenced in a study of shared clonotypes between healthy human individuals. Using immunoSEQ multiplex PCR, the repertoire was profiled, and TCRdb retains in-frame clones only, with some absent. The repertoire holds about 110,000 clones, with around 64% as singletons. The sample taken for sequencing was memory CD8+ T cells sorted from blood. The subset here: CD45RO+ cells pooled with CCR7-negative TemRA cells. These receptors were taken from a young woman in good health.

This clone came up many times. This chain links TRBV5-4 with TRBJ2-7; perhaps TRBD2 as D (5 bases). In germline, CDR1 is SGHNT, CDR2 YYREEE (reference sequence). The length of the CDR3 is 14 residues. V gave up 3 bases and J gave up 0 bases, with 10 bases separating them. CDR3 protein: CASSSRTHSYEQYF. In DNA form, the CDR3 reads TGTGCCAGCAGCTCCCGGACTCACTCCTACGAGCAGTACTTC.

V and J are TRBV6-5 and TRBJ1-2, with D uncertain. This CDR3 has 12 residues. V lost 5 bases to trimming and J lost 8 bases, with 12 bases between them. Germline CDR1 is MNHEY and CDR2 is SVGAGI. This chain's CDR3 is CASSRTGGGYTF. CDR3 DNA: TGTGCCAGCAGTCGGACCGGAGGGGGCTACACCTTC.

This clone was counted a single time. Here the CDR3 DNA reads TGTGCCAGCAGCCAAGACGGGGGCTTGGAGCAGTACTTC. This gives the protein CASSQDGGLEQYF. The chain couples TRBV14 to TRBJ2-5, with D perhaps assigned TRBD1 or TRBD2 (6 bases each). The V gene lost 0 bases and the J gene lost 11 bases, with 13 bases spanning the gap. The germline CDR1 and CDR2 sequences are SGHDN and FVKESK. The CDR3 length is 13 residues. Variable domain in full (rest from reference TRBV14 and TRBJ2-5): EAGVTQFPSHSVIEKGQTVTLRCDPISGHDNLYWYRRVMGKEIKFLLHFVKESKQDESGMPNNRFLAERTGGTYSTLKVQPAELEDSGVYFCASSQDGGLEQYFGPGTRLLVL.

This sequence joins TRBV25-1 and TRBJ2-2; tentative D call: TRBD1 (6 bases). Trimming pared 1 base from V and 1 base from J, leaving 10 bases between. Germline V gene lookup returns CDR1 MGHDK and CDR2 SYGVNS. This CDR3 spans 16 amino acids. Written as DNA, the CDR3 is TGTGCCAGCAGTGAATCAGGGGAAAGGAACACCGGGGAGCTGTTTTTT. Its protein is CASSESGERNTGELFF.

V and J are TRBV6-6 and TRBJ2-5; no clear D. The end of the DNA is better explained by TRBJ2-7, so the J call may be wrong. Germline V gene lookup returns CDR1 MNHNY and CDR2 SVGAGI (reference sequence). This CDR3 spans 13 amino acids. The CDR3 protein is CASSYGLFGEQYF. The CDR3 nucleotides are TGTGCCAGCAGTTACGGCCTCTTTGGCGAGCAGTACTTC.

The chain combines TRBV7-9 with TRBJ1-1; unclear D gene. V was clipped by 5 bases and J by 1 base, with 23 bases between them. Germline lookup yields CDR1 SEHNR and CDR2 FQNEAQ (reference sequence). The CDR3 is 18 amino acids. The CDR3 DNA reads as TGTGCCAGCAGCGCTAGAAACAGCCCGACGGAGGGGAACACTGAAGCTTTCTTT. It specifies CASSARNSPTEGNTEAFF.

The chain links TRBV5-1 to TRBJ2-2; D is perhaps TRBD2 (6 bases). Germline assignment: CDR1 SGHRS and CDR2 YFSETQ. The CDR3 contains 13 residues. The germline V and J ends were trimmed by 6 bases and 2 bases, with 8 bases remaining between them. The CDR3 loop is CASKAGNTGELFF. The CDR3 region has the DNA TGCGCCAGCAAAGCGGGCAACACCGGGGAGCTGTTTTTT.

The table lists this clone with a few counts. J is TRBJ2-2 and V is TRBV7-2; D may correspond to TRBD1 or TRBD2 (5 bases each). V gave up 1 base and J gave up 5 bases, with 11 bases separating them. This CDR3 has 15 residues. Germline assignment: CDR1 SGHTA and CDR2 FQGNSA. CDR3 DNA: TGTGCCAGCAGCTTAGGGTGGGACCAGACCGGGGAGCTGTTTTTT. Translating gives CASSLGWDQTGELFF.

Concerning this clone: A much larger clone lies a single base off, so this may be a read error. The V gene is TRBV5-2, the J gene TRBJ2-6; the table calls TRBD2, which could not be checked here. TRBV5-2 is flagged as a pseudogene. The CDR3 runs to 18 residues. The CDR3 DNA is TGTGCCAGCAGCCAAAACAGTCACGGGGAATCTGGGGCCAACGTCCTGACTTTC. Its protein is CASSQNSHGESGANVLTF.

Only a few counts were recorded for this clone. This rearrangement joins TRBV19 to TRBJ1-1; unclear D gene. Germline lookup yields CDR1 LNHDA and CDR2 SQIVND (reference sequence). The CDR3 has 14 residues. V lost 1 base and J 0 bases, leaving 6 bases between the germline ends. Here the CDR3 DNA reads TGTGCCAGTAGTATAGGGGCTATGAACACTGAAGCTTTCTTT. Translated: CASSIGAMNTEAFF.

Many counts were recorded for this clone. Other DNA sequences in the sample encode the same CDR3. This chain uses TRBV9 with TRBJ2-5, with a weak D call TRBD2 (6 bases). Between the trimmed V and J ends, which lost 0 bases and 5 bases, there was a span of 14 bases. Germline V CDR1 and CDR2: SGDLS, YYNGEE. The CDR3 is made up of 15 amino acids. The CDR3 reads CASSVGGAGTETQYF. The CDR3, as DNA: TGTGCCAGCAGCGTAGGCGGGGCGGGGACGGAGACCCAGTACTTC.

Comments on this clone: One end of the junction is discordant with germline, which a read error may explain. V usage is TRBV2 and J usage is TRBJ2-7, with D perhaps TRBD2 (6 bases). The germline V gene has CDR1 SNHLY and CDR2 FYNNEI. The CDR3 loop spans 10 amino acids. Here the CDR3 DNA reads TGTGCCAGCAGTGTCGGGAGACGGGACTTC. Encoded protein: CASSVGRRDF.

The rearrangement uses TRBV7-9 and TRBJ2-1; 12 bases align to TRBD2. The CDR3 consists of 18 residues. The J segment lost 0 bases and the V segment lost 6 bases, leaving 9 bases of the junction unmatched. Germline CDR1 reads SEHNR; CDR2 reads FQNEAQ (reference sequence). CDR3 in amino acids: CASRSGLAGPSSYNEQFF. CDR3 coding DNA: TGTGCCAGCAGATCGGGACTAGCGGGCCCGAGCTCCTACAATGAGCAGTTCTTC. The whole variable domain, filled in from reference TRBV7-9 and TRBJ2-1, reads DTGVSQNPRHKITKRGQNVTFRCDPISEHNRLYWYRQTLGQGPEFLTYFQNEAQLEKSRLLSDRFSAERPKGSFSTLEIQRTEQGDSAMYLCASRSGLAGPSSYNEQFFGPGTRLTVL.

The CDR3 bases are TGTGCCAGTAGCCCCCGACAGGGAGGCTTCGGCGGCCACTTCTTT. Translation: CASSPRQGGFGGHFF. The J gene is TRBJ1-1, the V gene TRBV19; 7 bases are shared with TRBD1. The CDR3 extends over 15 amino acids. Trimming took 6 bases from V and 14 from J; bases not matched to a gene: 21. From germline, CDR1 is LNHDA and CDR2 SQIVND (reference sequence).